This T cell receptor (beta chain) emerged from a study of cytomegalovirus exposure and HLA in healthy donors. Whole-study findings and limits: Later examination showed HLA-associated TCR beta chains had greater clonal expansion than equally common others. An analysis done earlier found most TCR beta V segments productive about 87% or about 30% of the time.

PCR used 60 Vbeta primers and 13 Jbeta primers. The method was immunoSEQ multiplex PCR; TCRdb's version includes in-frame clones alone and lacks a portion of them. The table includes 120,000 or so clones, around 86% detected once. Germline CDR1 and CDR2: SGHVS and FNYEAQ. CDR3 length: 16 amino acids. V was cut by 4 bases and J by 2 bases, with 15 bases left in between. Worth noting for this clone: Its antigen is unidentified.

The sequencing input was PBMCs. The sequence came from a man aged 25 to 40 in good health and CMV-seronegative. The chain links TRBV7-6 to TRBJ1-5; TRBD1 might be the D (5 bases). As DNA, the CDR3 is TGTGCCAGCAGCTCCGAGCCCGCCAGGGGCAATCAGCCCCAGCATTTT. Translation gives CASSSEPARGNQPQHF. Supplemented by reference TRBV7-6 and TRBJ1-5, the full variable domain reads GAGVSQSPRYKVTKRGQDVALRCDPISGHVSLYWYRQALGQGPEFLTYFNYEAQQDKSGLPNDRFSAERPEGSISTLTIQRTEQRDSAMYRCASSSEPARGNQPQHFGDGTRLSIL.